These T cell receptor beta chains were read from a single sample in a study of cytomegalovirus exposure and HLA in healthy donors. The table came from immunoSEQ multiplex PCR; TCRdb's copy has only in-frame clones and leaves some out. The sample includes roughly 230,000 clones, about 93% of them seen just once. The sequenced sample consisted of PBMCs. The receptors were gathered from a girl aged 2-10 years in good health and CMV-seronegative. Each CDR3 is given with its conserved first and last residue. The D gene is left open where the match is weak.

>TRBV7-7|15|-|-
CASSLGDGSSYEQYF
>TRBV2|14|TRBD1|TRBJ1-3
CASKLGTGENTIYF
>TRBV2|10|-|TRBJ1-2
CASTGFGYTF
>TRBV27|15|TRBD1|TRBJ2-2
CASSLSDRGAGELFF
>TRBV4-1|16|-|TRBJ2-3
CASSSLGGALIYTQYF
>TRBV5-4|14|TRBD1|TRBJ1-4
CASSPDRSGEKLFF
>TRBV18|15|TRBD1|TRBJ2-3
CASSPAGTGADTQYF
>TRBV7-7|18|TRBD2|TRBJ2-2
CASSLVLSGGANTGELFF
>TRBV11-3|12|-|TRBJ2-7
CASSQDSDGQYF
>TRBV18|14|TRBD2|TRBJ2-1
CASSRQSREDEQFF
>TRBV9|15|TRBD2|TRBJ2-7
CASSVGSGGPYEQYF
>TRBV7-6|14|-|TRBJ2-5
CASSLEWGQETQYF
>TRBV28|14|-|TRBJ1-5
CASSSTENNQPQHF
>TRBV5-4|15|-|TRBJ1-2
CASSFPGVLNYGYTF
>TRBV19|15|TRBD2|TRBJ2-1
CASSTRAGSYNEQFF
>TRBV19|18|-|TRBJ1-4
CASSILVASMATNEKLFF
>TRBV5-1|13|-|TRBJ1-5
CASSFNPDSPQHF
>TRBV30|16|-|TRBJ1-3
CAWSTRRLSSGNTIYF
>TRBV15|15|TRBD1|TRBJ1-2
CATSRTDREYGGYTF
>TRBV14|15|-|TRBJ2-2
CASSQLSGVTGELFF
>TRBV19|14|-|TRBJ1-2
CASSKRLRVGGYTF
>TRBV6-5|13|TRBD1|TRBJ1-2
CASREDRGNGYTF
>TRBV9|16|-|TRBJ1-1
CASSVGGGIQNTEAFF
>TRBV11-2|16|-|TRBJ1-1
CASSETPGSRYTEAFF
>TRBV7-2|14|TRBD1|TRBJ1-1
CASRKGQGGTEAFF
>TRBV5-6|15|-|TRBJ2-1
CASSLSRLAYVEQFF
>TRBV18|16|TRBD2|TRBJ2-6
CASSPLGGTGANVLTF
>TRBV15|15|TRBD2|TRBJ2-1
CATTPLAGGPTEQFF
>TRBV2|20|TRBD2|TRBJ2-2
CASSPYRISSGSANTGELFF
>TRBV6-5|16|-|TRBJ1-6
CASSYSKGSYNSPLHF
>TRBV5-8|14|TRBD1|TRBJ2-7
CASSPRTGSYEQYF
>TRBV6-5|14|TRBD1|TRBJ2-5
CASSYRDRGETQYF
>TRBV15|14|-|TRBJ2-7
CATSRGGSSYEQYF
>TRBV7-2|14|-|TRBJ2-7
CASSRDSSSYEQYF
>TRBV7-9|17|TRBD2|TRBJ2-3
CSSSFLAGGGETDTQYF
>TRBV29-1|14|-|TRBJ2-1
CSVEGEETYNEQFF
>TRBV7-3|14|TRBD1|TRBJ1-5
CASSPTGGTQPQHF
>TRBV5-3|17|TRBD1|TRBJ1-2
CARRKRGQGQANYGYTF
>TRBV27|16|TRBD2|TRBJ2-1
CASRYGLAGVYNEQFF
>TRBV10-1|12|TRBD1|TRBJ2-7
CASSLTGGEQYF
>TRBV5-5|15|TRBD1|TRBJ1-1
CASSHMTGGKTEAFF
>TRBV10-3|13|-|TRBJ2-1
CAISESDFNEQFF
>TRBV14|14|-|TRBJ1-2
CASSQKRRGEGYTF
>TRBV4-2|16|TRBD1|TRBJ1-4
CASSQPGTVTNEKLFF
>TRBV7-3|13|TRBD1|TRBJ2-3
CASSLTGADTQYF
>TRBV28|13|-|TRBJ1-1
CASSSTGITEAFF
>TRBV11-2|16|TRBD2|TRBJ2-1
CASSFLPSGSVDEQFF
>TRBV13|13|TRBD1|TRBJ2-7
CASNKGAAYEQYF
>TRBV28|13|TRBD1|TRBJ1-2
CASSPRQGYGYTF
>TRBV5-1|14|TRBD1|TRBJ2-7
CASTRDSSTYEQYF
>TRBV7-9|17|TRBD2|TRBJ2-3
CASSLASSGAFGDTQYF
>TRBV19|16|TRBD1|TRBJ1-2
CASSPYYSTGGGGYTF
>TRBV11-2|17|-|TRBJ2-1
CASSRQAGTGADNEQFF
>TRBV30|13|TRBD2|TRBJ2-7
CAWSPSGRSEQYF
>TRBV4-1|17|TRBD1|TRBJ1-1
CASSHLDFGTGSFEAFF